This T cell receptor beta chain was captured by sequencing in a study of T cell responses to AZD1222 COVID-19 vaccine. CDR3 length equals 17 residues. CDR1 is LNHDA, CDR2 SQIVND, per germline (reference sequence). J gave up 2 bases and V 4 bases, and 14 bases lay outside the gene matches. Method: immunoSEQ multiplex PCR; TCRdb's copy keeps in-frame clones and lacks some. This sample has 95,000 to 100,000 clones, with approximately 84% found just once. Here the sequenced sample was peripheral blood, taken 28 days after the second AZD1222 dose. The J gene is TRBJ2-7, the V gene TRBV19, with 7 bases that match TRBD2. This receptor was taken from an adult who received the AZD1222 COVID-19 vaccine. As DNA, the CDR3 is TGTGCCAGTAGTAACACCGCGGAAGGCGGGAGAACCTACGAGCAGTACTTC. This codes for CASSNTAEGGRTYEQYF.